Listed below are T cell receptor beta chains from one sample, sequenced in a study of read filtering for tumor transcriptome and immune sequencing. TCRdb processed the reads anew with MiXCR; each CDR3 protein has one entry. Among 90,000 or so distinct CDR3 sequences listed, roughly a fifth were seen once. The sample consisted of a population of CD138-negative cells sorted from bone marrow. These receptors all stem from a donor over 35 with multiple myeloma. Both conserved end residues are part of each CDR3. D genes are given only for firm matches. Clone size, where shown, is once, few, many, or a class for clones that have expanded.

V gene	D gene	J gene	clone size	CDR3 DNA	CDR3 protein
TRBV7-9	.	TRBJ2-5	many	TGTGCCAGCAGCTATGTGCAGGGCGGCCAAGAGACCCAGTACTTC	CASSYVQGGQETQYF
TRBV28	TRBD2	TRBJ2-7	many	TGTGCCAGCAGCTCCCTGGGGGGGGGTAGGACCTACGAGCAGTACTTC	CASSSLGGGRTYEQYF
TRBV11-2	.	TRBJ2-6	.	TGTGCCAGCAGCTTAGTGGGTGGGGCCAACGTCCTGACTTTC	CASSLVGGANVLTF
TRBV20-1	.	TRBJ2-1	many	TGCAGTGCAACTACTAGGTTTAGCTCCTACAATGAGCAGTTCTTC	CSATTRFSSYNEQFF
TRBV7-2	.	TRBJ2-5	many	TGTGCCAGCAGCCCCCCGGGGCGAGAAGGGGAGACCCAGTACTTC	CASSPPGREGETQYF
TRBV5-1	TRBD2	TRBJ2-1	many	TGCGCCAGCAGCCCGCGGGGGGGCCAGGATGAGCAGTTCTTC	CASSPRGGQDEQFF
TRBV13	TRBD1	TRBJ1-4	.	TGTGCCAGCAGCCGCCCGGGGACAGGGAATGAAAAACTGTTTTTT	CASSRPGTGNEKLFF
TRBV20-1	.	TRBJ1-1	many	TGCAGTGCTCCGGGTGGAACTGGAGCTTTCTTT	CSAPGGTGAFF
TRBV29-1	TRBD2	TRBJ2-1	many	TGCAGCGCGAGGACTAGCGGGACCTACAATGAGCAGTTCTTC	CSARTSGTYNEQFF
TRBV28	.	TRBJ2-5	many	TGTGCCAGCAGTTTCCCGGGTCAAGAGACCCAGTACTTC	CASSFPGQETQYF
TRBV5-1	TRBD2	TRBJ2-5	.	TGCGCCAGCAGCTTTAGCGGGGGAGGACAGGAGACCCAGTACTTC	CASSFSGGGQETQYF
TRBV7-9	.	TRBJ1-1	many	TGTGCCAGCAGTTTCACGGAGGGGGGAAAAGCTTTCTTT	CASSFTEGGKAFF
TRBV6-2/TRBV6-3	.	TRBJ2-3	many	TGTGCCAGCAGACTCTCCGGTGCACAGGGCACGCAGTATTTT	CASRLSGAQGTQYF
TRBV15	TRBD1	TRBJ1-2	few	TGTGCCACCAGCAGACGGGGACAGCTGGGGGCTAACTATGGCTACACCTTC	CATSRRGQLGANYGYTF
TRBV5-1	.	TRBJ2-5	.	TGCGCCAGCAGCGTTCCTACAGGGCAAGAGACCCAGTACTTC	CASSVPTGQETQYF
TRBV5-6	.	TRBJ1-6	few	TGTGCCAGCAGCTTGAGGGGACCAAATAATTCACCCCTCCACTTT	CASSLRGPNNSPLHF
TRBV20-1	TRBD1	TRBJ2-7	few	TGCAGTGCTTCGACAGGGGGGTCCTACGAGCAGTACTTC	CSASTGGSYEQYF
TRBV6-2/TRBV6-3	.	TRBJ1-6	many	TGTGCCAGCAGATCAGGACAGAGTCGTAATTCACCCCTCCACTTT	CASRSGQSRNSPLHF
TRBV18	.	TRBJ2-3	.	TGTGCCAGCTCACGACAGGAAAACACAGATACGCAGTATTTT	CASSRQENTDTQYF
TRBV7-9	.	TRBJ2-3	few	TGTGCCAGCAGTCGGGATCAAGGGACAGATACGCAGTATTTT	CASSRDQGTDTQYF
TRBV7-9	.	TRBJ1-1	many	TGTGCCAGCAGCCAACTGTCGATTTACACTGAAGCTTTCTTT	CASSQLSIYTEAFF
TRBV11-3	.	TRBJ2-2	many	TGTGCCAGCAGCTTAGAGCAGGTGAACACCGGGGAGCTGTTTTTT	CASSLEQVNTGELFF
TRBV20-1	.	TRBJ1-3	.	TGCAGTGCTAGCGGGGGGCCCCTGGGAAACACCATATATTTT	CSASGGPLGNTIYF
TRBV6-1	.	TRBJ2-5	few	TGTGCCAGCATAAGGGGCCCCCAAGAGACCCAGTACTTC	CASIRGPQETQYF
TRBV7-9	TRBD1	TRBJ2-7	many	TGTGCCAGCCGGGGACAGGGCCCACTCGAGCAGTACTTC	CASRGQGPLEQYF
TRBV28	.	TRBJ1-1	many	TGTGCCAGCAGTTTAACCGGGGCCTCCACTGAAGCTTTCTTT	CASSLTGASTEAFF
TRBV30	.	TRBJ2-1	few	TGTGCCTGGAGTGTAGTGGGGAATGAGCAGTTCTTC	CAWSVVGNEQFF
TRBV2	.	TRBJ2-1	many	TGTGCCAGCACTGTAAACCACAATGAGCAGTTCTTC	CASTVNHNEQFF
TRBV6-6	TRBD1	TRBJ1-5	few	TGTGCCAGCAGTGACAGGGGATTTAGCAATCAGCCCCAGCATTTT	CASSDRGFSNQPQHF
TRBV18	.	TRBJ1-5	many	TGTGCCAGCTCAGCAACAGGGATCAATCAGCCCCAGCATTTT	CASSATGINQPQHF
TRBV11-2	.	TRBJ2-1	many	TGTGCCAGCAGCCCGCGCCGGGACATAGCTTACAATGAGCAGTTCTTC	CASSPRRDIAYNEQFF
TRBV6-1	.	TRBJ1-1	.	TGTGCCAGCAGTGAAGGCGAACACACTGAAGCTTCCTTT	CASSEGEHTEASF
TRBV2	.	TRBJ2-5	many	TGTGCCAGCGCCTACCAAGAGACCCAGTACTTC	CASAYQETQYF
TRBV2	.	TRBJ1-1	.	TGTGCCAGCACCCAGGGACTTCTGAACACTGAAGGTTTCTTT	CASTQGLLNTEGFF
TRBV5-1	.	TRBJ1-4	.	TGCGCCAGCAGCTCGGTTCCTTTGGGAGGTCCTGAAAAACTGTTTTTT	CASSSVPLGGPEKLFF
TRBV28	.	TRBJ1-1	many	TGTGCCAGCAGATCCGCCAGGGCCCCTGAAGCTTTCTTT	CASRSARAPEAFF
TRBV2	.	TRBJ1-5	.	TGTGCCAGCTTCCAGGGGAGATTTCAGCCCCAGCATTTT	CASFQGRFQPQHF
TRBV5-1	TRBD1	TRBJ2-1	many	TGCGCCAGCAGCCGGGACAGTTACAATGAGCAGTTCTTC	CASSRDSYNEQFF
TRBV5-6	TRBD1	TRBJ2-7	many	TGTGCCAGCAGCCGGGGACAGGGAAGCTACGAGCAGTACTTC	CASSRGQGSYEQYF
TRBV7-2	TRBD2	TRBJ2-2	many	TGTGCCAGCAGCTCCCGATCCCGGGGGGGCTATGGCGGGGAGCTGTTTTTT	CASSSRSRGGYGGELFF
TRBV11-2	.	TRBJ2-7	many	TGTGCCAGCAGCCACGGACCGGGGTACGAGCAGTACTTC	CASSHGPGYEQYF
TRBV5-1	TRBD1	TRBJ2-1	many	TGCGCCAGCAGCAGACAGGGGGCCCCGGATGAGCAGTTCTTC	CASSRQGAPDEQFF
TRBV29-1	.	TRBJ1-3	many	TGCAGCGTGTTGTCCCCCACTGGAAACACCATATATTTT	CSVLSPTGNTIYF
TRBV20-1	TRBD1	TRBJ2-1	many	TGCAGTGCCTTAGACAGGGGGCACTACAATGAGCAGTTCTTC	CSALDRGHYNEQFF
TRBV12-3/TRBV12-4	TRBD2	TRBJ2-2	.	TGTGCCAGCAGTTATAGCGGGGGGCTGAACACCGGGGAGCTGTTTTTT	CASSYSGGLNTGELFF